This T cell receptor (beta chain) was sequenced for a study of T cells generated in artificial thymic organoids (dated by TCRdb to about 2017). The study in broad terms: The study compared the TCR alpha and beta CDR3 repertoires of CD8 single positive T cells derived from in vitro artificial thymic organoids against those of naive CD8 T cells from thymus and peripheral blood. The displayed repertoire sequencing data were described as being representative of three independent experiments. Paper-wide results and their limitations: Physiological TCR clonotype diversity, comparable to that of thymic and blood naive CD8 T cells, was observed in organoid-derived CD8 single positive T cells. No skewed Valpha or Vbeta usage was observed in organoid-derived T cells, a finding that argues against dominance of unconventional lineages or clonal expansions.

The CDR3, from cysteine to phenylalanine, totals 14 residues. Only CDR3 DNA remains: 42 bases, in frame from the first base. V is pruned by 6 bases and J by 4 bases, leaving 5 bases of the junction without a gene match. The germline V gene sets CDR1 to SNHLY and CDR2 to FYNNEI. TCRalpha and TCRbeta libraries were amplified in separate semi-nested PCR reactions using Advantage 2 and reverse primers located in the TRAC or TRBC constant regions. Between 3.5 and 500 ng of total RNA was used as input for first-strand cDNA synthesis. TCR cDNA libraries were generated by 5'-RACE using the SMARTer PCR cDNA Synthesis kit, with a poly-dT primer employed for first-strand synthesis. Sample-specific 5-nucleotide barcodes were carried by the semi-nested constant-region reverse primers, and the resulting products were cleaned using the Zymo DNA Clean and Concentrator-5 kit. Up to ten barcoded samples were pooled, ligated to Illumina adaptors and sequenced on an Illumina MiSeq as 2 x 150 bp paired-end reads. Per the authors' processing: After demultiplexing, reads were aligned with BLAT to a custom library containing all human TRAV, TRAJ, TRBV, TRBD and TRBJ combinations from IMGT. The best BLAT hits were picked using pslCDnaFilter (-maxAligns=1, -ignoreIntrons), and custom Perl scripts were used to calculate clonotype frequencies. The public sequencing data were trimmed at Q25 with fastp and processed into clonotypes with MiXCR by TCRdb, which kept only in-frame beta chains. Here each entry gathers all rows of one CDR3 protein and keeps the most common genes and DNA. What appears here as the V and J calls and clone size reflects TCRdb's work, not the paper's. The sample contains some 5,100 distinct CDR3 sequences, less than 30% of them found a single time. The ten largest make up roughly 3% of the sample.

To build the artificial thymic organoids, human HSPCs were aggregated with MS5 murine stromal cells that had been transduced with human DLL1, and the aggregates were cultured at an air-liquid interface. Hematopoietic stem and progenitor cells that were CD34+CD3-, FACS-purified and depleted of residual T cells served as the seed cells for the organoids. The culture medium for the organoids was serum-free RB27, which consists of RPMI 1640 supplemented with B27, FLT3L, IL-7 and ascorbic acid. Before RNA extraction, CD3+TCRalphabeta+CD8 single positive T cells from organoids and thymus were sorted by FACS. Total RNA was purified from around 40,000 to 200,000 sorted cells per sample with the RNeasy Micro kit, and quality checked on an Agilent RNA 6000 Nano chip. This clonotype is medium-sized (0.01 to 0.1%). Its antigen target is currently unknown. Base quality data are lacking; no much larger clone is found one base away.

The sequencing sample was made of naive CD8+ T cells grown in artificial thymic organoids from cord blood stem and progenitor cells. The cell subset or site label corresponds to: CD3+TCRalphabeta+CD8SP T cells; for blood, CD45RO-CCR7+ naive CD8+ T cells. The TCR was taken from a human donor who gave cord blood stem cells for thymic organoid culture, a cardiac surgery patient who gave postnatal thymus, or a blood donor (not recorded which). This sequence uses TRBV2 and TRBJ2-5; 10 junctional bases match TRBD1. CDR3 reads: CASSAGQGRETQYF. Here is the DNA: TGTGCCAGCAGCGCGGGACAGGGGAGAGAGACCCAGTACTTC.